This record looks at one T cell receptor beta chain sequence and its context. Produced via immunoSEQ multiplex PCR; TCRdb's table is partial and in-frame only. The repertoire holds about 160,000 clones, with roughly 90% as singletons. The CDR3 is made up of 15 amino acids. CDR1 and CDR2 from the germline V gene are LGHNT and FRNRAP. V was clipped by 0 bases and J by 7 bases; unmatched bases: 7. The data belong to a study of blood T cell repertoires in COVID-19. This sequence joins TRBV12-5 and TRBJ2-5; 8 nucleotides align to TRBD1. The sequence derives from a woman between 45 and 65 years old who had recovered from COVID-19. Sequenced: PBMCs or T cells enriched from blood (not recorded which). The CDR3 DNA follows: TGTGCTAGTGGTTTGGTAGCACAGGGGGAAGGGACCCAGTACTTC. It is translated as CASGLVAQGEGTQYF.